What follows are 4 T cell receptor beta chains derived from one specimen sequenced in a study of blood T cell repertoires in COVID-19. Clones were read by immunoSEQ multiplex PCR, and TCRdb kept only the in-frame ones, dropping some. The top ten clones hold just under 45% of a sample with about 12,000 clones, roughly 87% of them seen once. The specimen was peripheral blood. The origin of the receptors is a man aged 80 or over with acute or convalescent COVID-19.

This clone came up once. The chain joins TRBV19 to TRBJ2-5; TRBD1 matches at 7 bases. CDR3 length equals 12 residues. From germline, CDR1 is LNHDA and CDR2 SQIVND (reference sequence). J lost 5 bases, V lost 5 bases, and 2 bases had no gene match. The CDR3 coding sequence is TGTGCCAGTAGTCTCAGGGGGGAGACCCAGTACTTC. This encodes CASSLRGETQYF. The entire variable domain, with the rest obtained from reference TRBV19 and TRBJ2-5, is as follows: DGGITQSPKYLFRKEGQNVTLSCEQNLNHDAMYWYRQDPGQGLRLIYYSQIVNDFQKGDIAEGYSVSREKKESFPLTVTSAQKNPTAFYLCASSLRGETQYFGPGTRLLVL.

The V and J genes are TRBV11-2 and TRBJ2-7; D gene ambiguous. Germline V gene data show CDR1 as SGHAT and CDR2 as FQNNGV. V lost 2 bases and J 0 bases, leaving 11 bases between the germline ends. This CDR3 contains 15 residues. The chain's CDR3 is CASSLYSGNSYEQYF. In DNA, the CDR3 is TGTGCCAGCAGCTTATACAGTGGCAACTCCTACGAGCAGTACTTC.

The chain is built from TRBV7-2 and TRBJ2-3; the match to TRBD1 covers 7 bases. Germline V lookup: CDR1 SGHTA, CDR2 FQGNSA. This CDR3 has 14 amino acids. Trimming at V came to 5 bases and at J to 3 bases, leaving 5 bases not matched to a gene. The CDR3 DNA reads TGTGCCAGCAGCGAGGACAGGTTTACAGATACGCAGTATTTT. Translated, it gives CASSEDRFTDTQYF.

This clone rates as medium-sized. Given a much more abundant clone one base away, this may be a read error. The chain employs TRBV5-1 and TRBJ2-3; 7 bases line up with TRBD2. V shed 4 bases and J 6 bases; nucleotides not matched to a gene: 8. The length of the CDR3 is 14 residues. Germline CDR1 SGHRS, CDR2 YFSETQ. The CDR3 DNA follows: TGCGCCAGCAGCGTGGGGGGGGTCAGGGATACGCAGTATTTT. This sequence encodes CASSVGGVRDTQYF.